The present T cell receptor (beta chain) was sequenced within a study of T cell repertoires in cytomegalovirus infection. Study at large: Shared public TCR beta signatures pointed to both CMV infection and a matching HLA type.

General study findings and limits: It was HLA-C-restricted CMV-specific TCR beta clonotypes that dominated the response ex vivo. Individuals carrying CMV plus the relevant HLA were identified by cumulative frequency of public TCR beta families.

Via MiXCR, TCRdb re-called the reads, giving one row per CDR3 protein. The sample shows about 230,000 distinct CDR3 sequences, roughly 6.5% of them seen only once. This clonotype has more than one count but fewer than ten. Its antigen is not known. The germline CDR1 and CDR2 sequences are MNHEY and SVGEGT. V was cut by 4 bases and J by 4 bases, with 17 bases left in between. This CDR3 contains 16 residues. The chain links TRBV6-2 or TRBV6-3 to TRBJ2-1; no firm D call. The receptor comes from a human donor in good health (CMV status not recorded). Some clones in this sample may be carry-over from other donors' samples. The specimen was PBMCs. CDR3 sequence: CASSFPGVFLYNEQFF. Here the CDR3 DNA reads TGTGCCAGCAGTTTCCCGGGCGTATTTCTTTACAATGAGCAGTTCTTC.